The clone carrying this T cell receptor delta chain has at least ten counts. Its specificity is not known. TCRdb used CATT to re-call clones from the multiplex PCR reads. The table has some 100,000 delta-chain clones, roughly 1.4% seen once. This sample stems from a study of γδ T cells in repeated Plasmodium falciparum infection. General study results and limits: Vdelta2-negative gammadelta repertoires appeared less diverse and less shared in Malian than Australian children.

Gammadelta T cells were flow-sorted from PBMC into Vgamma9/Vdelta2+ and Vdelta2-negative populations for bulk analysis. Trimming took off 2 bases at V and 4 bases at J, with 16 bases between the two ends. The CDR3 extends over 15 amino acids. Germline V CDR1 and CDR2: GEAIGNYY, EKD. The sequence was collected from a pool of human donors (malaria-infected and uninfected, not separated). The chain has TRDV2 and TRDJ1; D may be TRDD3 (6 bases). The specimen was gamma-delta T cells from blood. CDR3 sequence (DNA): TGTGCCTGTGACAAGGTGGGGGCGAACCTCGATAAACTCATCTTT. Its translation is CACDKVGANLDKLIF.